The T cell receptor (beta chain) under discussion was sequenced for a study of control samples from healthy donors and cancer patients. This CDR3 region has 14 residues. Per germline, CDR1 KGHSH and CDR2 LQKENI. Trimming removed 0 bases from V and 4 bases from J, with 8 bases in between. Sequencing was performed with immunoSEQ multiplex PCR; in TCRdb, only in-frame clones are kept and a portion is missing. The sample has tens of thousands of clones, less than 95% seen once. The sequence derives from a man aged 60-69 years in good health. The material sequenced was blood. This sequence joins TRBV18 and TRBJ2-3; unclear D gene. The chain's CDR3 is CASSPPGPPDTQYF. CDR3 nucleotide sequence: TGTGCCAGCTCACCACCGGGCCCGCCAGATACGCAGTATTTT.